One sample yielded the 17 T cell receptor beta chains listed below, sequenced in a study of blood T cell repertoires in COVID-19. Libraries were prepared by immunoSEQ multiplex PCR; TCRdb keeps only in-frame clonotypes and omits some of them. The sample has under 200,000 clones; about 86% are singletons. Sequences were obtained from PBMCs or T cells enriched from blood (not recorded which). All receptors come from a woman between 40 and 50 years old in a cohort exposed to, infected with or recovered from COVID-19 (not recorded which).

This clone has ten or more counts. V and J are TRBV2 and TRBJ1-1, with 8 bases identical to TRBD1. This CDR3 has 17 amino acids. Germline V CDR1 and CDR2: SNHLY, FYNNEI. V gave up 6 bases and J gave up 12 bases; unmatched junction bases: 24. The chain's CDR3 is CASRGGQGVPGGYSTFF. The CDR3 nucleotides are TGTGCCAGCAGGGGAGGACAGGGCGTACCTGGGGGATATTCAACTTTCTTT. The full variable domain, with the rest looked up from reference TRBV2 and TRBJ1-1, is EPEVTQTPSHQVTQMGQEVILRCVPISNHLYFYWYRQILGQKVEFLVSFYNNEISEKSEIFDDQFSVERPDGSNFTLKIRSTKLEDSAMYFCASRGGQGVPGGYSTFFGQGTRLTVV.

This sequence joins TRBV5-1 and TRBJ2-3; 8 bases map to TRBD2. V lost 3 bases, J lost 4 bases, and 10 bases stayed unmatched. There are 16 residues in the CDR3. Germline-derived CDR1 and CDR2 are SGHRS and YFSETQ. CDR3 loop: CASSSRTSKVADTQYF. The CDR3 nucleotides are TGCGCCAGCAGCTCACGGACTAGCAAAGTGGCAGATACGCAGTATTTT.

V and J are TRBV28 and TRBJ1-1, with D uncertain. The CDR3 sequence is 16 residues long. Trimming removed 1 base at V and 0 bases at J, with 12 bases between. The germline CDR1 and CDR2 sequences are MDHEN and SYDVKM. CDR3 nucleotide sequence: TGTGCCAGCAGTTTATTGCGTTTAGATTTGAACACTGAAGCTTTCTTT. Its translation: CASSLLRLDLNTEAFF.

The V and J genes are TRBV28 and TRBJ1-3, with no clear D. Germline V gives CDR1 MDHEN, CDR2 SYDVKM. This CDR3 is 14 amino acids long. V was cut by 3 bases and J by 0 bases, with 6 bases left in between. The CDR3 sequence is CASSFHNSGNTIYF. The DNA of the CDR3 is TGTGCCAGCAGTTTCCACAACTCTGGAAACACCATATATTTT.

With respect to this clone: Other DNA sequences within the sample encode an identical CDR3. The V gene is TRBV5-1, the J gene TRBJ1-1; the D gene is possibly TRBD1 (5 bases). The CDR3 consists of 15 residues. Germline assignment: CDR1 SGHRS and CDR2 YFSETQ. The V gene lost 0 bases and the J gene lost 4 bases, with 13 bases spanning the gap. The CDR3 protein is CASSLEGTGGTEAFF. For the CDR3, the DNA is TGCGCCAGCAGCTTGGAGGGGACGGGAGGCACTGAAGCTTTCTTT.

This chain joins TRBV29-1 and TRBJ1-1; 9 bases map to TRBD1. Losses at the gene ends were 7 bases for V and 11 bases for J; bases not matched to a gene: 17. This CDR3 has 14 residues. Germline CDR1 and CDR2: SQVTM and ANQGSEA. The DNA for the CDR3 is TGCAGCGCCCGAGGGGGACAGGGCTTTCCCGAGGCTTTCTTT. The encoded protein is CSARGGQGFPEAFF.

V usage is TRBV7-8 and J usage is TRBJ1-4; D uncertain. Trimming took off 0 bases at V and 1 base at J, with 9 bases between the two ends. The CDR3 totals 16 residues. Germline V lookup: CDR1 SGHVS, CDR2 FQNEAQ. The CDR3 reads CASSLAPGVTNEKLFF. Written as DNA, the CDR3 is TGTGCCAGCAGCTTAGCGCCCGGGGTAACTAATGAAAAACTGTTTTTT.

This chain links TRBV6-5 with TRBJ2-2, with 7 bases lining up with TRBD2. From germline, CDR1 is MNHEY and CDR2 SVGAGI. The CDR3 loop spans 14 amino acids. V lost 7 bases, J lost 1 base, and 3 bases stayed unmatched. The CDR3 here is CASNLAGNTGELFF. The CDR3 region has the DNA TGTGCCAGCAATTTAGCGGGGAACACCGGGGAGCTGTTTTTT.

The rearrangement uses TRBV30 and TRBJ2-7; the match to TRBD2 covers 12 bases. This CDR3 contains 14 residues. CDR1 and CDR2 (germline): GTSNPN, SVGIG (reference sequence). The trim removed 4 bases at V and 2 bases at J, leaving 3 bases unmatched. CDR3 residues: CAWTRTSGAYEQYF. The CDR3 DNA reads TGTGCCTGGACCCGGACTAGCGGGGCCTACGAGCAGTACTTC.

The CDR3 sequence: CASSPLGNEQFF. The CDR3, as DNA: TGTGCCAGCAGCCCACTAGGTAATGAGCAGTTCTTC. V and J are TRBV7-9 and TRBJ2-1; possibly TRBD2 for D (5 bases). The ends were cut back, 5 bases at V and 7 bases at J, with 9 bases in the middle. In germline, CDR1 is SEHNR, CDR2 FQNEAQ (reference sequence). This CDR3 has 12 residues.

This clone was seen just once. The gene calls are TRBV4-3 and TRBJ1-6; D might be TRBD1 (5 bases). The CDR3 contains 17 residues. V was pared by 1 base and J by 0 bases, with 10 bases between. Germline V gene data show CDR1 as LGHNA and CDR2 as YSLEER. The CDR3 sequence is CASSQGPDSSYNSPLHF. DNA of the CDR3: TGCGCCAGCAGCCAAGGACCAGACAGCTCCTATAATTCACCCCTCCACTTT.

The chain is built from TRBV6-2 or TRBV6-3 and TRBJ1-5; a possible D gene is TRBD1 (5 bases). Germline lookup yields CDR1 MNHEY and CDR2 SVGEGT. CDR3 length equals 15 residues. V was clipped by 2 bases and J by 6 bases, with 14 bases between them. DNA of the CDR3: TGTGCCAGCAGTTACCCCAGGGATCATAGTCAGCCCCAGCATTTT. Protein sequence: CASSYPRDHSQPQHF.

The chain couples TRBV5-1 to TRBJ1-1; 7 nucleotides agree with TRBD1. V was pared by 5 bases and J by 6 bases, with 10 bases of the junction left unmatched. This CDR3 has 14 amino acids. The germline V gene encodes CDR1 SGHRS and CDR2 YFSETQ. The CDR3 here is CASRSTGELAEAFF. DNA for the CDR3: TGCGCCAGCAGATCCACAGGGGAACTCGCTGAAGCTTTCTTT.

The V gene is TRBV7-2, the J gene TRBJ2-2; D call uncertain. Germline CDR1 SGHTA, CDR2 FQGNSA. V lost 5 bases, J lost 7 bases, and 8 bases lay in between. CDR3 length: 12 residues. In DNA form, the CDR3 reads TGTGCCAGCAGCCCGCACGGCGGGGAGCTGTTTTTT. Translated, it gives CASSPHGGELFF.

This chain connects TRBV5-1 to TRBJ2-7; 8 nucleotides align to TRBD1. V lost 4 bases, J lost 5 bases, and 5 bases stayed unmatched. The CDR3 extends over 13 amino acids. CDR1 is SGHRS and CDR2 is YFSETQ in the germline V gene. The CDR3 DNA reads TGCGCCAGCAGCCCCGACAGGGGCCACGAGCAGTACTTC. Its protein is CASSPDRGHEQYF.

The rearrangement uses TRBV19 and TRBJ1-1; D is possibly TRBD1 (5 bases). The germline V gene has CDR1 LNHDA and CDR2 SQIVND (reference sequence). V was cut by 6 bases and J by 6 bases, with 8 bases left in between. This CDR3 is 11 amino acids long. Here the CDR3 reads CASSQGPEAFF. DNA for the CDR3: TGTGCCAGTAGCCAGGGCCCTGAAGCTTTCTTT.

This clone was observed a single time. This rearrangement joins TRBV9 to TRBJ2-1; 7 nucleotides line up with TRBD1. CDR3 length: 15 residues. Germline V gives CDR1 SGDLS, CDR2 YYNGEE. The ends lost 3 bases at V and 5 bases at J; junction bases unmatched: 8. This chain's CDR3 is CASSAQGTNNNEQFF. The CDR3 bases are TGTGCCAGCAGCGCACAGGGGACGAATAACAATGAGCAGTTCTTC.